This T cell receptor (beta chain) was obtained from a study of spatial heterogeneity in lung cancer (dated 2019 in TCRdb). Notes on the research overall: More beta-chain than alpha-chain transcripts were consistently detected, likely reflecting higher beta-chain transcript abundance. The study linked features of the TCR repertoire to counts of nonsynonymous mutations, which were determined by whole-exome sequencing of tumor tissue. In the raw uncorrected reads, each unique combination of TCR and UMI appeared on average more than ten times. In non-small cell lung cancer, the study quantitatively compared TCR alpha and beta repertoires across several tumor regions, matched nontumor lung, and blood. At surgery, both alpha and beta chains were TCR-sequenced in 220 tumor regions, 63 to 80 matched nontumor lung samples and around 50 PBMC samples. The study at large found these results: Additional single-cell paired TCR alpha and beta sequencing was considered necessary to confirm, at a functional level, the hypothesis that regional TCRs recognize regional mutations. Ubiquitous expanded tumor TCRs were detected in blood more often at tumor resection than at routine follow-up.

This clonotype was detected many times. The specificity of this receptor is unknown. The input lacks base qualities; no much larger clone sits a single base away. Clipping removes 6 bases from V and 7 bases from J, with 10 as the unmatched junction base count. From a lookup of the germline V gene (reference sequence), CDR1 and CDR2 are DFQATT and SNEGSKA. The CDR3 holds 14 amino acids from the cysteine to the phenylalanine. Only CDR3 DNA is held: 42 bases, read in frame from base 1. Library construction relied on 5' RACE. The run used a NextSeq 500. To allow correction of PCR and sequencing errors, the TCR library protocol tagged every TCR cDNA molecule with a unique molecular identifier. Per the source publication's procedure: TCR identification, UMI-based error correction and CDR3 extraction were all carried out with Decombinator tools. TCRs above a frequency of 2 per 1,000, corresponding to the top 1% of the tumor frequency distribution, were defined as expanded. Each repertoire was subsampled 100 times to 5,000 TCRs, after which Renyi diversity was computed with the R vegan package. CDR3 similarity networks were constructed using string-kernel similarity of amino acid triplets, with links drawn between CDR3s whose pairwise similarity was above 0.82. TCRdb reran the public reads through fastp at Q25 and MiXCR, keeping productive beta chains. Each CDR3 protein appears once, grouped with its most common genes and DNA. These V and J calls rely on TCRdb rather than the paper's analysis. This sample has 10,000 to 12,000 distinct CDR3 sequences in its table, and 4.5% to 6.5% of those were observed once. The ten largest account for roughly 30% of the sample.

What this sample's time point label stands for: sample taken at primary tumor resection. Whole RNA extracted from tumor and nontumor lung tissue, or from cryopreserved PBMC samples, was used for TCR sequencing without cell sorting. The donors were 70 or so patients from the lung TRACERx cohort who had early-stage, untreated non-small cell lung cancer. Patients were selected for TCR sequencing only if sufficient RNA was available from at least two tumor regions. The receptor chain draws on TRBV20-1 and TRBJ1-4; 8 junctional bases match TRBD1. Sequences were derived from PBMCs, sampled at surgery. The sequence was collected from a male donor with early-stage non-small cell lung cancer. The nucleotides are TGCAGTGCCGCGGACAGGGCTTCGGGTGAAAAACTGTTTTTT. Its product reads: CSAADRASGEKLFF.